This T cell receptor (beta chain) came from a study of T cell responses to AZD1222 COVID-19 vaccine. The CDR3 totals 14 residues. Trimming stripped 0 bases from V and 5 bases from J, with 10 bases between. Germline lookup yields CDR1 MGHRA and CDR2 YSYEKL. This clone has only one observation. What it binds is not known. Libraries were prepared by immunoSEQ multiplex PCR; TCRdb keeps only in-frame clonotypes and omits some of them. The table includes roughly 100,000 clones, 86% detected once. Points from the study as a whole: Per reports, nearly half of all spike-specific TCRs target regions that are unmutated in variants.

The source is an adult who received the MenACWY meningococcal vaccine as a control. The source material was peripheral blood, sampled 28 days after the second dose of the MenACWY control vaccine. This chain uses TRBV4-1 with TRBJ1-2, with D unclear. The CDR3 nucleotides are TGCGCCAGCAGCCAAGATGAGGGATTATATGGCTACACCTTC. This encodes CASSQDEGLYGYTF.